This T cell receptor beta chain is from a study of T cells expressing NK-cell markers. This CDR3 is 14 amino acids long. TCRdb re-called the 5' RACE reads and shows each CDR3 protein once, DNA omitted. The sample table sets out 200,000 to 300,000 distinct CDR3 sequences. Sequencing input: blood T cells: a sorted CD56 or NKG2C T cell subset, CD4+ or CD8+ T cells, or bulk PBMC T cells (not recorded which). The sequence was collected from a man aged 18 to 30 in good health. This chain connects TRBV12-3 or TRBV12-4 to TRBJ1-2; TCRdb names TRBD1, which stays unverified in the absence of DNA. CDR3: CASSLGGDIYGYTF.